This T cell receptor beta chain is from a study of T cells in Graves' hyperthyroidism and ophthalmopathy. The study's findings and limits: Patients with ophthalmopathy were separated from those with stable hyperthyroidism by a 13 V-J model. Appearing also in blood were most of the thyroid clonotypes expanded above 0.001.

Amplification targeted TCR beta CDR3 regions from RNA transcripts. First-round RT-PCR with HTBI primers amplified the TCR CDR3 region. Using its own MiXCR run on the multiplex PCR reads, TCRdb lists one record per CDR3 protein. The data show almost 600,000 distinct CDR3 sequences, about 43% seen once. CDR3 length: 16 amino acids. CDR1 is SEHNR, CDR2 FQNEAQ, per germline (reference sequence). V gave up 3 bases and J gave up 7 bases, with 16 bases separating them. The study defined stable Graves' hyperthyroidism as no ophthalmopathy progression within 18 months. This clonotype was counted a single time. What it binds is unknown.

Input material: peripheral blood or thyroid tissue (not recorded which). The chain employs TRBV7-9 and TRBJ1-6; the D is unclear. The source is a woman between 18 and 29 years old with Graves' hyperthyroidism. The CDR3: CASSLAGGIRNSPLHF. The CDR3 coding sequence is TGTGCCAGCAGCTTGGCGGGAGGGATAAGGAATTCACCCCTCCACTTT.